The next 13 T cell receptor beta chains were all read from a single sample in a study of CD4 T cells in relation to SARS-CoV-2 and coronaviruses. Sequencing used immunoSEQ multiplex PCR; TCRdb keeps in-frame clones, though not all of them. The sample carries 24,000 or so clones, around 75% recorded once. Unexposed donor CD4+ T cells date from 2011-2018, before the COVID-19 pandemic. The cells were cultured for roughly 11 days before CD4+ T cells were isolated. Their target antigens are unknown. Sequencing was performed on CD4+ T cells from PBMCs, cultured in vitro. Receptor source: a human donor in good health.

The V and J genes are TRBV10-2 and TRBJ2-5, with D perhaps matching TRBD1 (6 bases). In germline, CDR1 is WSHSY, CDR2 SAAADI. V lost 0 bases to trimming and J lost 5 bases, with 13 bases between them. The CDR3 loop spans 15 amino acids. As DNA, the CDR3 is TGCGCCAGCAGTGAGTCGATAGGGGGTTGGGAGACCCAGTACTTC. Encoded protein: CASSESIGGWETQYF.

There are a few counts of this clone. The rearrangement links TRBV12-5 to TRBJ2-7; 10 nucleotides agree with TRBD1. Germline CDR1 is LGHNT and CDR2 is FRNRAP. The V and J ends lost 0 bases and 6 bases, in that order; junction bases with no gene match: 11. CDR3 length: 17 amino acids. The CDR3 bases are TGTGCTAGTGGTTTGGTTCTTTGGACAGGGGGGCTGGCCGAGCAGTACTTC. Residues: CASGLVLWTGGLAEQYF.

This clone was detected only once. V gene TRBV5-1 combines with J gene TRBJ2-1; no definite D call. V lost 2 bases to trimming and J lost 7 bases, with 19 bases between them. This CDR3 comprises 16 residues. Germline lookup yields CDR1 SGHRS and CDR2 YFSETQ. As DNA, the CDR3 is TGCGCCAGCAGCTTAGAGGACGTGGTGCTAGGGAATGAGCAGTTCTTC. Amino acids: CASSLEDVVLGNEQFF.

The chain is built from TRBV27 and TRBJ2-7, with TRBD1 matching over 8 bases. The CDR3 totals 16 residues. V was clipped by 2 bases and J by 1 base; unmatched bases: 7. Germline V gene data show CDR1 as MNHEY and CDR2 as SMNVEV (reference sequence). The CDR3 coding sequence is TGTGCCAGCAGTTTAGGTGGACAGGGCCGGTCCTACGAGCAGTACTTC. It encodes CASSLGGQGRSYEQYF.

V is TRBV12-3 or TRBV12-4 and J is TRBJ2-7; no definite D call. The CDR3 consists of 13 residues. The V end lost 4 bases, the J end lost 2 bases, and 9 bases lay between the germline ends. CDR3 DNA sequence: TGTGCCAGCAGTTGGGGTGGCGCCTACGAGCAGTACTTC. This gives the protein CASSWGGAYEQYF.

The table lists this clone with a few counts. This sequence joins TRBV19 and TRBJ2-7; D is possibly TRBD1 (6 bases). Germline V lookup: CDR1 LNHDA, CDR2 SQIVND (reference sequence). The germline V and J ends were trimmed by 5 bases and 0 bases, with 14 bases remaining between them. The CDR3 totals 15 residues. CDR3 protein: CASSLDRSSSYEQYF. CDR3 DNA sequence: TGTGCCAGTAGTCTCGACAGGTCTAGCTCCTACGAGCAGTACTTC. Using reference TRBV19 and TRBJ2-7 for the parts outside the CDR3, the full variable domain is DGGITQSPKYLFRKEGQNVTLSCEQNLNHDAMYWYRQDPGQGLRLIYYSQIVNDFQKGDIAEGYSVSREKKESFPLTVTSAQKNPTAFYLCASSLDRSSSYEQYFGPGTRLTVT.

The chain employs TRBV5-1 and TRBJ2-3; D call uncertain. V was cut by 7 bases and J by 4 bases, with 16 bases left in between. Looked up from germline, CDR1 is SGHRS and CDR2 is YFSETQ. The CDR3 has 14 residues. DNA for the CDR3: TGCGCCAGCTTCCAGAGACCGTCCGCAGATACGCAGTATTTT. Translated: CASFQRPSADTQYF.

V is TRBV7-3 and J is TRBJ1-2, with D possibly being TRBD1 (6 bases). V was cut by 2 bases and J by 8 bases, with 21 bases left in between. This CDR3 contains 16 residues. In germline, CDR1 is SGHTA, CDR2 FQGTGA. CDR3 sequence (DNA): TGTGCCAGCAGCTTAGGCGGACAGACAGCTCCGGGGGGCTACACCTTC. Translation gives CASSLGGQTAPGGYTF.

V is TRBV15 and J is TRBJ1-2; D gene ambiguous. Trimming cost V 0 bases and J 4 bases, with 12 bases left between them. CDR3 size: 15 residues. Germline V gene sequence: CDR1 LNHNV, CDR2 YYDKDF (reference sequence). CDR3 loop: CATSRDLSNSYGYTF. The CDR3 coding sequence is TGTGCCACCAGCAGAGATCTTAGTAACTCCTATGGCTACACCTTC.

The CDR3 DNA follows: TGTGCCAGTACCCTCAGGGATACACCCCTCCACTTT. Translation gives CASTLRDTPLHF. The chain carries TRBV2 and TRBJ1-6; D perhaps matches TRBD1 (5 bases). Germline V gives CDR1 SNHLY, CDR2 FYNNEI. This CDR3 has 12 residues. Trimming stripped 9 bases from V and 11 bases from J, with 14 bases between.

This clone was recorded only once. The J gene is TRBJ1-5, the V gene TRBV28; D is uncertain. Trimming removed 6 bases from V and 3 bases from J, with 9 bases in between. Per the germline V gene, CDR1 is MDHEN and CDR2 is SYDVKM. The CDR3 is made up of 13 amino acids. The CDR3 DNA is TGTGCCAGCAGATACGGGCCCAATCAGCCCCAGCATTTT. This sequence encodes CASRYGPNQPQHF.

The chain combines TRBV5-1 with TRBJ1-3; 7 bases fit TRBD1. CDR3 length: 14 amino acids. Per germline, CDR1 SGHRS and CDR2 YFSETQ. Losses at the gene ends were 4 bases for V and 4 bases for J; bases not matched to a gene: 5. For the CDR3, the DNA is TGCGCCAGCAGCGAACAGGGGCGAGGAAACACCATATATTTT. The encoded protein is CASSEQGRGNTIYF.

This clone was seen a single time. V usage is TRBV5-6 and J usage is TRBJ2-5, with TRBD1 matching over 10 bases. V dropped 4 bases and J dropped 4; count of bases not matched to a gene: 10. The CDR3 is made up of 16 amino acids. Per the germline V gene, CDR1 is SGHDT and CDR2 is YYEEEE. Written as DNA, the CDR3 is TGTGCCAGCAGCACTACGCGACAGGGGGCTGGAGAGACCCAGTACTTC. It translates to CASSTTRQGAGETQYF.